Shown below are 24 T cell receptor beta chains from a single sample sequenced in a study of blood T cell repertoires in COVID-19. Clones were read by immunoSEQ multiplex PCR, and TCRdb kept only the in-frame ones, dropping some. Of some 200,000 clones in the sample, around 83% were seen once. Material for sequencing was peripheral blood. The source is a human donor in a cohort sampled during active COVID-19.

The chain combines TRBV27 with TRBJ2-1; 9 bases are a match to TRBD2. The CDR3 covers 15 residues. Germline trimming cut 6 bases from V and 7 bases from J; bases unmatched to any gene: 10. Germline values: CDR1 MNHEY, CDR2 SMNVEV (reference sequence). DNA for the CDR3: TGTGCCAGCAGCTACCCGAGCGGGAGGTTTAATGAGCAGTTCTTC. Protein: CASSYPSGRFNEQFF.

V gene TRBV11-2 combines with J gene TRBJ2-7; D possibly corresponds to TRBD1 (6 bases). The V gene lost 2 bases and the J gene lost 0 bases, with 14 bases spanning the gap. Germline lookup yields CDR1 SGHAT and CDR2 FQNNGV. The CDR3 is made up of 16 amino acids. The DNA for the CDR3 is TGTGCCAGCAGCTTATATGGGGGCCCAAGCTCCTACGAGCAGTACTTC. This translates into CASSLYGGPSSYEQYF.

This chain joins TRBV5-4 and TRBJ2-1; 8 nucleotides align to TRBD1. Trimming cost V 4 bases and J 7 bases; bases outside gene matches: 10. The CDR3 runs to 15 residues. The germline gives CDR1 SGHNT, CDR2 YYREEE (reference sequence). The DNA for the CDR3 is TGTGCCAGCAGCCGGAGACAGGGGAAAATAAATGAGCAGTTCTTC. This gives the protein CASSRRQGKINEQFF.

This sequence joins TRBV12-3 or TRBV12-4 and TRBJ2-5; maybe TRBD2 (5 bases). V shed 1 base and J shed 2 bases, with 5 bases lying between them. CDR3 length: 13 amino acids. The CDR3 loop is CASSLGGQETQYF. Here the CDR3 DNA reads TGTGCCAGCAGTTTAGGAGGGCAAGAGACCCAGTACTTC.

The chain employs TRBV7-2 and TRBJ2-3; D is unclear. CDR1 and CDR2 (germline): SGHTA, FQGNSA. The length of the CDR3 is 13 residues. V shed 1 base and J shed 5 bases, with 7 bases lying between them. CDR3 region: CASSLGIEDTQYF. The CDR3 DNA is TGTGCCAGCAGCTTAGGAATAGAAGATACGCAGTATTTT.

The chain has TRBV28 and TRBJ2-7; a possible D gene is TRBD2 (6 bases). V lost 4 bases and J 4 bases, leaving 14 bases between the germline ends. The CDR3 has 14 residues. Per germline, CDR1 MDHEN and CDR2 SYDVKM. The DNA for the CDR3 is TGTGCCAGCAGTTACCGGGGGAAGGCGTACGAGCAGTACTTC. Translation gives CASSYRGKAYEQYF.

The chain couples TRBV1 to TRBJ2-2; TRBD2, as called in the table, went unchecked against the DNA. TRBV1 is flagged as a pseudogene. The CDR3 consists of 17 residues. The CDR3 region is CTSSQFPSGSKSGELFF. CDR3 DNA: TGCACCAGCAGCCAATTTCCCAGCGGGAGTAAATCCGGGGAGCTGTTTTTT.

The chain employs TRBV7-8 and TRBJ2-1, with 9 positions matching TRBD2. The CDR3 extends over 19 amino acids. Germline CDR1 SGHVS, CDR2 FQNEAQ. Trimming took 5 bases from V and 1 from J; bases not matched to a gene: 15. The CDR3: CASSPRQLAGSGSYNEQFF. The DNA for the CDR3 is TGTGCCAGCAGCCCCAGACAGCTAGCGGGATCGGGGTCCTACAATGAGCAGTTCTTC.

This chain links TRBV11-1 with TRBJ1-1; D is possibly TRBD1 (6 bases). The germline V gene encodes CDR1 SGHAT and CDR2 FQDESV (reference sequence). V lost 6 bases and J 0 bases, leaving 11 bases between the germline ends. This CDR3 region has 14 residues. DNA for the CDR3: TGTGCCAGCAGGGACAGAACCTTGAACACTGAAGCTTTCTTT. Its translation: CASRDRTLNTEAFF. The full variable domain, in which reference TRBV11-1 and TRBJ1-1 provide the parts outside the CDR3, is EAEVAQSPRYKITEKSQAVAFWCDPISGHATLYWYRQILGQGPELLVQFQDESVVDDSQLPKDRFSAERLKGVDSTLKIQPAELGDSAMYLCASRDRTLNTEAFFGQGTRLTVV.

V gene TRBV5-8 combines with J gene TRBJ1-1; 9 bases are a match to TRBD1. Germline V gene data show CDR1 as SGHTS and CDR2 as YDEGEE. Trimming at V came to 4 bases and at J to 4 bases, leaving 5 bases not matched to a gene. The CDR3 contains 14 residues. This CDR3 is CASSRRDRATEAFF. CDR3 DNA sequence: TGTGCCAGCAGCCGCCGGGACAGGGCCACTGAAGCTTTCTTT. The complete variable domain, with remaining parts taken from reference TRBV5-8 and TRBJ1-1, reads EAGVTQSPTHLIKTRGQQATLRCSPISGHTSVYWYQQALGLGLQFLLWYDEGEERNRGNFPPRFSGRQFPNYSSELNVNALELEDSALYLCASSRRDRATEAFFGQGTRLTVV.

V is TRBV6-5 and J is TRBJ2-3; 7 bases fit TRBD1. J gave up 1 base and V 6 bases, and 7 bases lay outside the gene matches. Germline loops: CDR1 MNHEY, CDR2 SVGAGI. This CDR3 contains 15 residues. The DNA of the CDR3 is TGTGCCAGCAGCCTGACAGGGCCCGGCACAGATACGCAGTATTTT. Translation: CASSLTGPGTDTQYF.

A few counts support this clone. The gene calls are TRBV27 and TRBJ2-7; D may be TRBD1 (7 bases). V lost 7 bases and J lost 4, with 17 bases in between. This CDR3 comprises 14 residues. Germline CDR1 reads MNHEY; CDR2 reads SMNVEV (reference sequence). The CDR3 DNA is TGTGCCAGCAACAAGGGGGGACAGACGTACGAGCAGTACTTC. Amino acid sequence: CASNKGGQTYEQYF.

This chain joins TRBV9 and TRBJ1-5; possibly TRBD1 for D (6 bases). Germline CDR1 SGDLS, CDR2 YYNGEE. Trimming cost V 6 bases and J 1 base, with 14 bases left between them. The CDR3 is made up of 15 amino acids. The CDR3 region is CASNPEGVSNQPQHF. DNA of the CDR3: TGTGCCAGCAACCCAGAGGGGGTGAGCAATCAGCCCCAGCATTTT.

The chain joins TRBV12-3 or TRBV12-4 to TRBJ1-5; D is uncertain. CDR3 length equals 13 residues. The V and J ends lost 6 bases and 5 bases respectively, with 11 bases between them. The CDR3 sequence is CASSSSLHQPQHF. The CDR3 DNA follows: TGTGCCAGCAGCTCCTCCCTTCATCAGCCCCAGCATTTT.

The chain joins TRBV18 to TRBJ2-7; D possibly corresponds to TRBD1 (5 bases). Germline V lookup: CDR1 KGHSH, CDR2 LQKENI. The CDR3 has 17 residues. Trimming shortened V by 5 bases and J by 3 bases, and 23 bases separated the two germline ends. The CDR3 is CASSTKRGLQRLYEQYF. CDR3 nucleotide sequence: TGTGCCAGCTCAACAAAAAGGGGATTACAGAGACTCTACGAGCAGTACTTC.

The genes are TRBV7-2 and TRBJ1-5, with D tentatively TRBD1 (6 bases). CDR1 and CDR2 from the germline V gene are SGHTA and FQGNSA. There are 14 residues in the CDR3. V shed 5 bases and J shed 0 bases, with 8 bases lying between them. CDR3 bases: TGTGCCAGCAGCGGACAGTATAGCAATCAGCCCCAGCATTTT. Translated, it gives CASSGQYSNQPQHF.

The chain joins TRBV5-1 to TRBJ2-1, with 7 positions matching TRBD2. CDR1 and CDR2 from the germline V gene are SGHRS and YFSETQ. V gave up 4 bases and J gave up 7 bases; unmatched junction bases: 8. The CDR3 has 14 residues. The CDR3 DNA reads as TGCGCCAGCAGCCTCGAAGCGGGACGGAATGAGCAGTTCTTC. Translating gives CASSLEAGRNEQFF.

The chain combines TRBV7-9 with TRBJ2-3; D unclear. The V end was cut by 1 base, the J end by 0 bases, with 14 bases between. Germline assignment: CDR1 SEHNR and CDR2 FQNEAQ (reference sequence). The CDR3 has 17 amino acids. CDR3 region: CASSLGAAATSTDTQYF. The CDR3 bases are TGTGCCAGCAGCTTAGGTGCGGCAGCCACTAGCACAGATACGCAGTATTTT.

The chain has TRBV7-2 and TRBJ2-3; D unresolved. The V end was cut by 1 base, the J end by 1 base, with 6 bases between. CDR3 length: 14 amino acids. The germline V gene has CDR1 SGHTA and CDR2 FQGNSA. The CDR3 nucleotides are TGTGCCAGCAGCTTAGTCGCGGGCACAGATACGCAGTATTTT. Translating it yields CASSLVAGTDTQYF. Full variable domain (outside the CDR3, taken from reference TRBV7-2 and TRBJ2-3): GAGVSQSPSNKVTEKGKDVELRCDPISGHTALYWYRQSLGQGLEFLIYFQGNSAPDKSGLPSDRFSAERTGGSVSTLTIQRTQQEDSAVYLCASSLVAGTDTQYFGPGTRLTVL.

This chain connects TRBV18 to TRBJ1-3; TRBD1 matches 7 bases. The germline V gene has CDR1 KGHSH and CDR2 LQKENI. The CDR3 runs 14 residues. Losses at the gene ends were 0 bases for V and 4 bases for J; bases not matched to a gene: 0. The CDR3 loop is CASSPPGQGNTIYF. Here the CDR3 DNA reads TGTGCCAGCTCACCACCGGGACAGGGAAACACCATATATTTT.

A single count supports this clone. The V gene is TRBV6-1, the J gene TRBJ1-2; TRBD1 might be the D (6 bases). CDR3 size: 18 residues. Trimming stripped 3 bases from V and 8 bases from J, with 28 bases between. Germline V gene sequence: CDR1 MNHNS, CDR2 SASEGT. Here the CDR3 reads CASSEERDTRKEVGGYTF. CDR3 sequence (DNA): TGTGCCAGCAGTGAGGAAAGGGACACCCGGAAGGAGGTAGGCGGCTACACCTTC.

This chain joins TRBV30 and TRBJ2-1, with 12 bases identical to TRBD2. V was pared by 5 bases and J by 7 bases, with 6 bases of the junction left unmatched. CDR1 and CDR2 from the germline V gene are GTSNPN and SVGIG (reference sequence). The length of the CDR3 is 14 residues. CDR3 sequence reads: CAWGRTSGINEQFF. The CDR3 DNA sequence: TGTGCCTGGGGGCGGACTAGCGGGATAAATGAGCAGTTCTTC.

V is TRBV4-1 and J is TRBJ2-7; 8 nucleotides agree with TRBD1. Germline CDR1 reads MGHRA; CDR2 reads YSYEKL. The CDR3 consists of 15 residues. V dropped 2 bases and J dropped 3; count of bases not matched to a gene: 6. The CDR3 nucleotides read TGCGCCAGCAGCCAAAAAGGACAGGGAATCTACGAGCAGTACTTC. It translates to CASSQKGQGIYEQYF.

With regard to this clone: This same CDR3 is encoded by further DNA sequences in the sample. This chain connects TRBV11-3 to TRBJ2-7; a possible D gene is TRBD2 (5 bases). V lost 1 base and J 7 bases, leaving 11 bases between the germline ends. This CDR3 region has 13 residues. Germline values: CDR1 SGHNT, CDR2 YENEEA. In DNA, the CDR3 is TGTGCCAGCAGCTTAGGGGGTTCGGGGGAGCAGTACTTC. Translating gives CASSLGGSGEQYF.